The rows below give T cell receptor beta chains drawn from one sample of a study of T cell responses to AZD1222 COVID-19 vaccine. Assay used: immunoSEQ multiplex PCR; TCRdb lists only in-frame clones, some missing. The repertoire holds tens of thousands of clones, with about 72% as singletons. Sequencing used peripheral blood, obtained on day 0 of AZD1222 vaccination. Source of these receptors: an adult in good health. Both conserved end residues are part of each CDR3. Fields, in order: D gene, J gene, V gene, clone size, CDR3 protein, CDR3 DNA. D genes are given only for firm matches. Size is omitted from some rows. Given values are once, few, many or a class for expanded clones.

TRBD1 | TRBJ1-1 | TRBV7-2 | . | CASSLESGGMTFF | TGTGCCAGCAGCTTAGAGTCAGGGGGAATGACTTTCTTT
. | TRBJ2-3 | TRBV28 | . | CASTAATDTQYF | TGTGCCAGCACGGCGGCCACGGATACGCAGTATTTT
. | TRBJ1-1 | TRBV9 | . | CASSVGGTAGNTEAFF | TGTGCCAGCAGCGTAGGAGGGACTGCTGGGAACACTGAAGCTTTCTTT
TRBD2 | TRBJ2-1 | TRBV19 | . | CASSRPLTSGRARTAYNEQFF | TGTGCCAGTAGCCGCCCCCTGACTAGCGGGAGGGCTCGCACCGCTTACAATGAGCAGTTCTTC
. | TRBJ2-3 | TRBV27 | . | CASRRFAGVEQTDTQYF | TGTGCCAGCAGGAGGTTCGCGGGTGTAGAACAAACAGATACGCAGTATTTT
. | TRBJ1-2 | TRBV19 | . | CASTRAYGYTF | TGTGCCAGTACGAGGGCCTATGGCTACACCTTC
. | TRBJ1-1 | TRBV6-5 | . | CASSPFGRLNTEAFF | TGTGCCAGCAGTCCTTTCGGACGGCTGAACACTGAAGCTTTCTTT
TRBD2 | TRBJ2-1 | TRBV20-1 | . | CSASGGGDEQFF | TGCAGTGCTAGTGGTGGGGGGGATGAGCAGTTCTTC
. | TRBJ1-5 | TRBV19 | . | CASSSRTDPNSNQPQHF | TGTGCCAGTAGTTCCCGGACAGACCCTAATAGCAATCAGCCCCAGCATTTT
. | TRBJ1-5 | TRBV18 | . | CASSPGRDQPQHF | TGTGCCAGCTCACCAGGCAGGGATCAGCCCCAGCATTTT
TRBD1 | TRBJ1-1 | TRBV27 | . | CASSQWTGGAAFF | TGTGCCAGCAGTCAATGGACAGGGGGGGCGGCTTTCTTT
. | TRBJ2-2 | TRBV6-5 | . | CASSFRNTGELFF | TGTGCCAGCAGTTTTAGGAACACCGGGGAGCTGTTTTTT
. | TRBJ2-3 | TRBV28 | . | CASSSGDTQYF | TGTGCCAGCAGTTCAGGGGATACGCAGTATTTT
. | TRBJ1-5 | TRBV19 | . | CASTTTPGQPQHF | TGTGCCAGTACTACAACCCCCGGTCAGCCCCAGCATTTT
TRBD2 | TRBJ2-3 | TRBV2 | . | CASRRTSGSTDTQYF | TGTGCCAGCAGAAGGACTAGCGGGAGTACAGATACGCAGTATTTT
TRBD2 | TRBJ2-1 | TRBV2 | . | CASSAPLAGGRNEQFF | TGTGCCAGCAGTGCCCCCTTAGCGGGAGGGAGGAATGAGCAGTTCTTC
. | TRBJ2-3 | TRBV11-2 | . | CASSLEQSDTQYF | TGTGCCAGCAGCTTAGAACAGTCAGATACGCAGTATTTT
. | TRBJ2-7 | TRBV2 | . | CASSESGFSYEQYF | TGTGCCAGCAGTGAATCCGGGTTTTCCTACGAGCAGTACTTC
TRBD2 | TRBJ2-1 | TRBV4-2 | . | CASSHPRSGAYSYNEQFF | TGTGCCAGCAGCCACCCCCGTAGCGGGGCATACTCCTACAATGAGCAGTTCTTC
TRBD2 | TRBJ2-7 | TRBV6-2/TRBV6-3 | . | CASSSSGRLFTHF | TGTGCCAGCAGCTCTAGCGGGAGGCTTTTCACGCACTTC
TRBD1 | TRBJ2-5 | TRBV7-2 | . | CASRQGAETQYF | TGTGCCAGCCGACAGGGGGCAGAGACCCAGTACTTC
. | TRBJ2-3 | TRBV2 | . | CASSEALGLVGTDTQYF | TGTGCCAGCAGTGAAGCCCTGGGGCTAGTTGGCACAGATACGCAGTATTTT
TRBD2 | TRBJ2-1 | TRBV4-3 | . | CASSQELRTSAYNEQFF | TGCGCCAGCAGCCAAGAGTTAAGGACTAGCGCTTACAATGAGCAGTTCTTC
TRBD1 | TRBJ1-1 | TRBV11-1 | . | CASTKLGQGAEAFF | TGTGCCAGCACCAAATTGGGACAGGGGGCTGAAGCTTTCTTT
TRBD1 | TRBJ1-5 | TRBV6-6 | . | CASNSDLWDRAQPQHF | TGTGCCAGCAACTCCGATCTTTGGGACAGGGCTCAGCCCCAGCATTTT
. | TRBJ1-4 | TRBV21-1 | . | CASSPRGGVATNEKLFF | TGTGCCAGCAGCCCCAGAGGAGGGGTTGCAACTAATGAAAAACTGTTTTTT
. | TRBJ2-1 | TRBV19 | . | CASSIYGTSTYNEQFF | TGTGCCAGTAGTATTTATGGGACCTCCACATACAATGAGCAGTTCTTC
. | TRBJ2-2 | TRBV10-3 | . | CAISGPGGTADGELFF | TGTGCCATCAGTGGGCCTGGGGGGACAGCGGACGGGGAGCTGTTTTTT
. | TRBJ1-5 | TRBV6-6 | . | CASSEGNQPQHF | TGTGCCAGCAGTGAGGGTAATCAGCCCCAGCATTTT
TRBD2 | TRBJ2-1 | TRBV11-2 | . | CASSPGLLYNEQFF | TGTGCCAGCAGCCCGGGACTACTATACAATGAGCAGTTCTTC
TRBD1 | TRBJ1-1 | TRBV3-1/TRBV3-2 | once | CASSPWTGSTEAFF | TGTGCCAGCAGCCCCTGGACAGGGAGCACTGAAGCTTTCTTT
. | TRBJ1-1 | TRBV5-4 | once | CASSPSQVSMNTEAFF | TGTGCCAGCAGCCCCTCTCAGGTATCCATGAACACTGAAGCTTTCTTT
TRBD2 | TRBJ2-1 | TRBV24-1 | . | CATSDLTSGRGNEQFF | TGTGCCACCAGTGATTTAACTAGCGGGAGGGGTAATGAGCAGTTCTTC
TRBD1 | TRBJ2-7 | TRBV6-6 | . | CASSRGQGRTYEQYF | TGTGCCAGCAGTAGGGGACAGGGACGTACCTACGAGCAGTACTTC
. | TRBJ2-1 | TRBV6-5 | . | CASKTPNPPNEQFF | TGTGCCAGCAAGACACCAAACCCACCTAATGAGCAGTTCTTC
TRBD2 | TRBJ2-7 | TRBV4-1 | once | CASSQEDGSGRDEQYF | TGCGCCAGCAGCCAAGAAGATGGGAGCGGGAGGGACGAGCAGTACTTC
. | TRBJ1-2 | TRBV10-2 | . | CASTIGKSYGYTF | TGCGCCAGCACGATCGGGAAAAGCTATGGCTACACCTTC
TRBD1 | TRBJ1-5 | TRBV28 | . | CASSFPQWTGVSQPQHF | TGTGCCAGCAGTTTCCCCCAGTGGACAGGGGTCAGTCAGCCCCAGCATTTT
. | TRBJ2-7 | TRBV5-6 | . | CASSIRPLLSSYEQYF | TGTGCCAGCTCCATTAGACCCCTCCTCTCCTCCTACGAGCAGTACTTC
. | TRBJ1-1 | TRBV7-2 | . | CATHLQLGEAFF | TGTGCCACCCACTTGCAGTTGGGTGAAGCTTTCTTT
. | TRBJ1-1 | TRBV3-1/TRBV3-2 | . | CASSQDWTVNTEAFF | TGTGCCAGCAGCCAAGATTGGACGGTGAACACTGAAGCTTTCTTT
. | TRBJ1-1 | TRBV10-2 | once | CASSRAMNTEAFF | TGCGCCAGCAGTCGGGCCATGAACACTGAAGCTTTCTTT
. | TRBJ1-6 | TRBV12-3/TRBV12-4 | . | CASSLEPFPPLHF | TGTGCCAGCAGTTTGGAGCCGTTCCCACCCCTCCACTTT
. | TRBJ2-5 | TRBV4-1 | . | CASSQDRRDQETQYF | TGCGCCAGCAGCCAAGATCGCCGCGACCAAGAGACCCAGTACTTC
TRBD1 | TRBJ1-5 | TRBV28 | . | CASSSGTGARGSNQPQHF | TGTGCCAGCAGCTCCGGGACAGGGGCAAGGGGTAGCAATCAGCCCCAGCATTTT
TRBD2 | TRBJ2-7 | TRBV29-1 | . | CSVEDRGGSSYEQYF | TGCAGCGTTGAAGATCGTGGCGGGAGCTCCTACGAGCAGTACTTC
. | TRBJ1-6 | TRBV11-2 | . | CASSPGRVGYNSPLHF | TGTGCCAGCAGCCCGGGGAGAGTCGGCTATAATTCACCCCTCCACTTT
. | TRBJ2-5 | TRBV10-3 | . | CAISESADQETQYF | TGTGCCATCAGTGAATCAGCGGATCAAGAGACCCAGTACTTC
TRBD2 | TRBJ2-1 | TRBV5-4 | . | CASSPGLAGEDNEQFF | TGTGCCAGCAGCCCCGGACTAGCGGGAGAGGACAATGAGCAGTTCTTC
TRBD2 | TRBJ2-2 | TRBV18 | . | CASSITSGSRAGELFF | TGTGCCAGCTCAATCACTAGCGGGAGTCGTGCCGGGGAGCTGTTTTTT
. | TRBJ2-2 | TRBV6-5 | . | CASSWGDTGELFF | TGTGCCAGCAGTTGGGGGGACACCGGGGAGCTGTTTTTT
TRBD2 | TRBJ2-3 | TRBV7-8 | . | CASSSRRAGAYTQYF | TGTGCCAGCAGCTCGCGAAGAGCGGGAGCCTATACGCAGTATTTT
TRBD2 | TRBJ2-3 | TRBV19 | . | CASNNPVASGNSDTQYF | TGTGCCAGTAATAATCCGGTGGCTAGCGGGAACTCAGATACGCAGTATTTT
TRBD1 | TRBJ2-1 | TRBV6-5 | . | CATDREAGEQFF | TGTGCCACCGACAGGGAAGCAGGTGAGCAGTTCTTC
TRBD1 | TRBJ2-7 | TRBV28 | . | CASSLPSTGTGQYF | TGTGCCAGCAGTTTACCCTCTACCGGGACAGGTCAGTACTTC
. | TRBJ1-2 | TRBV5-1 | . | CASSLGQGGIYGYTF | TGCGCCAGCAGCTTGGGGCAGGGAGGAATCTATGGCTACACCTTC
. | TRBJ1-2 | TRBV7-2 | few | CASSFVSAVLYGYTF | TGTGCCAGCAGCTTTGTCTCGGCGGTACTATATGGCTACACCTTC